This TCR beta chain was obtained from a study of cytomegalovirus exposure and HLA in healthy donors. V shed 5 bases and J shed 2 bases, with 7 bases lying between them. Germline CDR1 is SEHNR and CDR2 is FQNEAQ (reference sequence). The CDR3 sequence is 12 residues long. The data were produced by immunoSEQ multiplex PCR, yet TCRdb's version contains in-frame clones alone and is incomplete. The sample records approximately 280,000 clones, approximately 86% being singletons. This clone was counted a single time. The antigen remains unidentified. Points from the study as a whole: Reports credit the classifier with highly specific, highly sensitive diagnosis of cytomegalovirus status. Most TCR sequences showed up rarely, but some public TCRs showed up in many donors. First-cohort TCR clusters were later found to tend to co-occur in the 130 or so validation repertoires.

This sequence was found in a woman between 18 and 29 years old in good health and CMV-seronegative. Sequenced sample: PBMCs. The V call is TRBV7-9, the J call TRBJ2-7; D remains ambiguous. The DNA for the CDR3 is TGTGCCAGCAGCCTCCAGACCTACGAGCAGTACTTC. It specifies CASSLQTYEQYF.